Listed below are T cell receptor beta chains from one sample, sequenced in a study of blood T cell repertoires in COVID-19. Sequenced by immunoSEQ multiplex PCR; TCRdb stores in-frame clones only, minus some. Counted here are tens of thousands of clones, about 79% occurring once; the ten biggest clones make up around 24%. The specimen was peripheral blood. The receptor source for this set is a human donor with acute or convalescent COVID-19. The donor label of this sample is uncertain. Each CDR3 is given without its conserved first and last residue. Fields, in order: J gene, V gene, clone size, CDR3 protein. Expanded clones get a size class; other rows say once, few or many, or leave the size out.

J gene: TRBJ1-1; V gene: TRBV19; clone size: few; CDR3 protein: ASNSLRGLTEAF
J gene: TRBJ2-5; V gene: TRBV29-1; clone size: -; CDR3 protein: SVEPSGYQETQY
J gene: TRBJ1-3; V gene: TRBV19; clone size: -; CDR3 protein: ASSRLLGQGSGNTIY
J gene: TRBJ2-7; V gene: TRBV19; clone size: -; CDR3 protein: ASSKTGTGVDEQY
J gene: TRBJ1-3; V gene: TRBV6-5; clone size: -; CDR3 protein: ASSYSHRVPGNTIY
J gene: TRBJ1-2; V gene: TRBV5-4; clone size: -; CDR3 protein: ASSLAGVADYGYT
J gene: TRBJ2-1; V gene: TRBV4-1; clone size: -; CDR3 protein: ASSHPGVANEQF
J gene: TRBJ2-7; V gene: TRBV5-6; clone size: -; CDR3 protein: ASSLPLAGPDEQY
J gene: TRBJ2-1; V gene: TRBV2; clone size: -; CDR3 protein: ASRDLLARSYNEQF
J gene: TRBJ1-1; V gene: TRBV7-2; clone size: -; CDR3 protein: ASSSGQFIGRAF